This entry lists 15 T cell receptor beta chains sequenced from one sample in a study of multiple sclerosis patients with progressive multifocal leukoencephalopathy. The time point: time of PML onset. Some clones are missing from TCRdb's copy, which holds only in-frame ones; the method was immunoSEQ multiplex PCR. The table includes some 30,000 clones, approximately 89% detected once. The material sequenced was PBMCs, taken from a patient treated with natalizumab. These receptors all stem from a woman aged 25 to 39 with progressive multifocal leukoencephalopathy.

The V and J genes are TRBV7-9 and TRBJ2-3; D is perhaps TRBD1 (5 bases). The V and J ends lost 4 bases and 6 bases respectively, with 20 bases between them. This CDR3 is built from 16 residues. Germline V gene sequence: CDR1 SEHNR, CDR2 FQNEAQ (reference sequence). CDR3 DNA: TGTGCCAGCAGCTACCTAGGGGTAGGGTCCGTTGATACGCAGTATTTT. Protein sequence: CASSYLGVGSVDTQYF.

This clone was recorded once. The genes are TRBV7-2 and TRBJ1-2; the D is unclear. V was cut by 0 bases and J by 1 base, with 6 bases left in between. There are 14 residues in the CDR3. Germline V gene lookup returns CDR1 SGHTA and CDR2 FQGNSA. CDR3 residues: CASSLAVGNYGYTF. In nucleotides, the CDR3 is TGTGCCAGCAGCTTAGCGGTCGGTAACTATGGCTACACCTTC.

The rearrangement joins TRBV13 to TRBJ2-7; 9 bases fit TRBD2. The CDR3 is made up of 16 amino acids. Germline CDR1 and CDR2: PRHDT and FYEKMQ (reference sequence). The J segment lost 2 bases and the V segment lost 5 bases, leaving 10 bases of the junction unmatched. CDR3: CASSPEGAGGPYEQYF. CDR3 DNA sequence: TGTGCCAGCAGCCCCGAGGGGGCGGGAGGGCCCTACGAGCAGTACTTC.

The CDR3 sequence: CASSLVLAVPNSAKNIQYF. The CDR3 coding sequence is TGTGCCAGCAGCTTAGTCCTAGCGGTTCCGAATTCAGCCAAAAACATTCAGTACTTC. V and J are TRBV7-8 and TRBJ2-4; 7 nucleotides match TRBD2. Losses at the gene ends were 1 base for V and 0 bases for J; bases not matched to a gene: 12. Germline CDR1 reads SGHVS; CDR2 reads FQNEAQ. This CDR3 is 19 amino acids long.

This chain links TRBV25-1 with TRBJ2-1, with D perhaps TRBD1 (5 bases). Trimming left V 3 bases short and J 8 bases short, with 14 bases between. CDR1 MGHDK and CDR2 SYGVNS come from the germline V gene. The CDR3 consists of 14 residues. CDR3 protein: CASSDMHRPHEQFF. DNA for the CDR3: TGTGCCAGCAGTGATATGCACAGGCCCCATGAGCAGTTCTTC.

This chain links TRBV5-1 with TRBJ2-3; 12 bases agree with TRBD1. Germline loops: CDR1 SGHRS, CDR2 YFSETQ. This CDR3 spans 16 amino acids. Trimming cost V 2 bases and J 5 bases; bases outside gene matches: 6. The CDR3 reads CASSFLGQGAGDTQYF. CDR3 nucleotides: TGCGCCAGCAGCTTTTTGGGACAGGGGGCAGGAGATACGCAGTATTTT.

This clone was counted a single time. The V call is TRBV30, the J call TRBJ1-5, with 7 nucleotides matching TRBD1. Germline V gene lookup returns CDR1 GTSNPN and CDR2 SVGIG (reference sequence). Germline trimming cut 1 base from V and 3 bases from J; bases unmatched to any gene: 6. CDR3 length: 15 amino acids. The CDR3 protein is CAWSAGQFHNQPQHF. In DNA form, the CDR3 reads TGTGCCTGGAGTGCGGGACAGTTCCACAATCAGCCCCAGCATTTT.

This chain uses TRBV5-1 with TRBJ1-6; TRBD1 aligns across 9 bases. The CDR3 extends over 15 amino acids. The germline CDR1 and CDR2 sequences are SGHRS and YFSETQ. V shed 4 bases, J shed 10 bases, and the junction held 9 bases outside the gene matches. The CDR3 sequence: CASSRAGQGGSPLHF. The CDR3 nucleotides are TGCGCCAGCAGCAGGGCGGGACAGGGAGGATCACCCCTCCACTTT.

CDR3 sequence: CASSPLGGDTQYF. The CDR3 DNA sequence: TGTGCCAGCTCACCATTGGGGGGAGATACGCAGTATTTT. The chain uses TRBV18 and TRBJ2-3; possibly TRBD2 for D (6 bases). The CDR3 contains 13 residues. Germline assignment: CDR1 KGHSH and CDR2 LQKENI. The ends were cut back, 2 bases at V and 5 bases at J, with 8 bases in the middle. The variable domain in full, with the rest retrieved from reference TRBV18 and TRBJ2-3, is NAGVMQNPRHLVRRRGQEARLRCSPMKGHSHVYWYRQLPEEGLKFMVYLQKENIIDESGMPKERFSAEFPKEGPSILRIQQVVRGDSAAYFCASSPLGGDTQYFGPGTRLTVL.

The V and J genes are TRBV29-1 and TRBJ2-7; unclear D gene. The CDR3 runs 12 residues. Trimming cost V 6 bases and J 3 bases, with 12 bases left between them. Looked up from germline, CDR1 is SQVTM and CDR2 is ANQGSEA. The DNA of the CDR3 is TGCAGCGTCACCCATCAGAGCTACGAGCAGTACTTC. Protein: CSVTHQSYEQYF.

This CDR3 is CAWSVPPEKLFF. In nucleotides, the CDR3 is TGTGCCTGGAGTGTACCCCCCGAAAAACTGTTTTTT. The chain joins TRBV30 to TRBJ1-4, with D hard to call. V was shortened by 0 bases and J by 8 bases, with 7 bases between the two germline ends. CDR1 and CDR2 from the germline V gene are GTSNPN and SVGIG (reference sequence). This CDR3 comprises 12 residues.

This clone was picked up a small number of times. V gene TRBV6-5 combines with J gene TRBJ1-5; D may be TRBD1 (6 bases). Germline CDR1 reads MNHEY; CDR2 reads SVGAGI. V was clipped by 9 bases and J by 5 bases, with 11 bases between them. The CDR3 loop spans 12 amino acids. The CDR3 region is CASRGGDQPQHF. The CDR3 nucleotides are TGTGCCAGTCGAGGGGGAGATCAGCCCCAGCATTTT.

This rearrangement joins TRBV6-1 to TRBJ2-2; 9 bases map to TRBD2. CDR1 MNHNS and CDR2 SASEGT come from the germline V gene. The CDR3 has 13 amino acids. CDR3: CTLGLADTGELFF. The CDR3 coding sequence is TGTACACTGGGACTAGCAGACACCGGGGAGCTGTTTTTT.

V and J are TRBV28 and TRBJ2-7; 8 nucleotides line up with TRBD2. Losses at the gene ends were 7 bases for V and 6 bases for J; bases not matched to a gene: 11. Germline V gene sequence: CDR1 MDHEN, CDR2 SYDVKM. The CDR3 length is 14 residues. CDR3 region: CASTFRGGWVEQYF. Here the CDR3 DNA reads TGTGCCAGCACCTTTCGGGGGGGCTGGGTCGAGCAGTACTTC.

The genes are TRBV19 and TRBJ2-5, with D maybe TRBD1 (5 bases). CDR1 and CDR2 (germline): LNHDA, SQIVND (reference sequence). The V and J ends lost 5 bases and 2 bases respectively, with 12 bases between them. The CDR3 runs to 14 residues. The chain's CDR3 is CASSVGAPQETQYF. In DNA, the CDR3 is TGTGCCAGTAGTGTAGGGGCCCCTCAAGAGACCCAGTACTTC.